These 30 T cell receptor beta chains share one sample of origin, sequenced in a study of Graves' ophthalmopathy and Graves' hyperthyroidism. CDR3 regions of TCR beta were amplified from RNA transcripts. Investigators did first-round RT-PCR with HTBI primers, then second-round multiplex PCR. TCRdb fed the multiplex PCR reads into MiXCR, producing one record per CDR3 protein. The sample holds about 400,000 distinct CDR3 sequences, about 17% seen once. What was sequenced was peripheral blood. All receptors come from a woman aged 18-29 years with Graves' ophthalmopathy.

This clonotype came up many times. The rearrangement links TRBV4-2 to TRBJ1-1; TRBD1 matches at 10 bases. The germline CDR1 and CDR2 sequences are LGHNA and YNFKEQ. There are 22 residues in the CDR3. V was clipped by 0 bases and J by 0 bases; unmatched bases: 19. The CDR3: CASSQERQFLRDRGPVNTEAFF. In DNA, the CDR3 is TGTGCCAGCAGCCAAGAAAGGCAGTTTCTCCGCGACAGGGGGCCGGTGAACACTGAAGCTTTCTTT.

This clonotype was seen once. CDR3 residues: CASSLGAGTGDTQYF. CDR3 DNA sequence: TGCGCCAGCAGCTTGGGAGCAGGGACGGGAGATACGCAGTATTTT. The chain couples TRBV5-1 to TRBJ2-3; the D gene could be TRBD1 or TRBD2 (5 bases each). V lost 0 bases and J lost 5, with 13 bases in between. The CDR3 sequence is 15 residues long. The V gene's germline CDR1 is SGHRS and CDR2 YFSETQ.

This clonotype was found once. The chain links TRBV10-3 to TRBJ1-1, with D maybe TRBD1 (6 bases). The CDR3 length is 13 residues. Per germline, CDR1 ENHRY and CDR2 SYGVKD. The germline V and J ends were trimmed by 5 bases and 11 bases, with 18 bases remaining between them. CDR3: CAISRDIPGVAFF. In DNA, the CDR3 is TGTGCCATCAGTCGGGACATTCCGGGGGTTGCTTTCTTT.

There are many counts of this clonotype. The chain links TRBV28 to TRBJ2-7, with 11 positions matching TRBD2. The J segment lost 6 bases and the V segment lost 2 bases, leaving 3 bases of the junction unmatched. The CDR3 runs to 14 residues. CDR1 and CDR2 (germline): MDHEN, SYDVKM. The CDR3: CASSLRLAGGEQYF. In nucleotides, the CDR3 is TGTGCCAGCAGTTTAAGGCTAGCGGGAGGCGAGCAGTACTTC.

This clonotype was observed many times. The chain employs TRBV25-1 and TRBJ2-5, with a tentative D call TRBD1 (6 bases). V was cut by 2 bases and J by 0 bases, with 10 bases left in between. This CDR3 is built from 15 residues. Germline V gives CDR1 MGHDK, CDR2 SYGVNS. The CDR3: CASSEIGDNQETQYF. CDR3 sequence (DNA): TGTGCCAGCAGTGAAATCGGGGACAACCAAGAGACCCAGTACTTC.

This clonotype was seen ten or more times. This chain connects TRBV28 to TRBJ2-7; D possibly corresponds to TRBD2 (5 bases). Germline CDR1 and CDR2: MDHEN and SYDVKM. This CDR3 comprises 14 residues. The V and J ends lost 6 bases and 4 bases respectively, with 16 bases between them. Here the CDR3 DNA reads TGTGCCAGCAGACTGGGCGGGTCTGGGTACGAGCAGTACTTC. Its translation is CASRLGGSGYEQYF. Drawing the rest from reference TRBV28 and TRBJ2-7, the complete variable domain is DVKVTQSSRYLVKRTGEKVFLECVQDMDHENMFWYRQDPGLGLRLIYFSYDVKMKEKGDIPEGYSVSREKKERFSLILESASTNQTSMYLCASRLGGSGYEQYFGPGTRLTVT.

This clonotype was observed at least ten times. This chain connects TRBV5-6 to TRBJ2-6; 11 positions agree with TRBD2. This CDR3 has 16 amino acids. The germline V gene encodes CDR1 SGHDT and CDR2 YYEEEE. Trimming removed 4 bases from V and 1 base from J; junction bases left unmatched: 1. The DNA of the CDR3 is TGTGCCAGCAGCCGACTAGCGGGATCTGGGGCCAACGTCCTGACTTTC. Protein sequence: CASSRLAGSGANVLTF.

Many counts were recorded for this clonotype. The genes are TRBV9 and TRBJ2-7; 7 bases line up with TRBD1. V gave up 0 bases and J gave up 2 bases; unmatched junction bases: 14. CDR3 length: 18 residues. CDR1 and CDR2 from the germline V gene are SGDLS and YYNGEE. CDR3 sequence reads: CASSVAGRGGVPPYEQYF. CDR3 DNA: TGTGCCAGCAGCGTAGCTGGGAGAGGGGGCGTCCCCCCCTACGAGCAGTACTTC. The full variable domain, completed using reference TRBV9 and TRBJ2-7, is DSGVTQTPKHLITATGQRVTLRCSPRSGDLSVYWYQQSLDQGLQFLIQYYNGEERAKGNILERFSAQQFPDLHSELNLSSLELGDSALYFCASSVAGRGGVPPYEQYFGPGTRLTVT.

This clonotype was found a few times. V is TRBV30 and J is TRBJ1-1, with D uncertain. This CDR3 has 15 amino acids. CDR1 is GTSNPN and CDR2 is SVGIG in the germline V gene (reference sequence). Trimming stripped 4 bases from V and 1 base from J, with 16 bases between. The CDR3 nucleotides read TGTGCCTGGAATGTACGTGACATCTGGAACACTGAAGCTTTCTTT. This encodes CAWNVRDIWNTEAFF.

This clonotype has a count of ten or more. This CDR3 reads CASRVGKGTGELFF. The CDR3 DNA reads TGCGCCAGCCGGGTAGGGAAAGGGACCGGGGAGCTGTTTTTT. The chain is built from TRBV5-1 and TRBJ2-2; unclear D gene. In germline, CDR1 is SGHRS, CDR2 YFSETQ. This CDR3 has 14 amino acids. The V and J ends lost 7 bases and 5 bases respectively, with 15 bases between them.

The table lists this clonotype with many counts. This chain joins TRBV4-3 and TRBJ2-7; 7 bases line up with TRBD1. V dropped 1 base and J dropped 3; count of bases not matched to a gene: 9. This CDR3 has 16 amino acids. Germline V gene data show CDR1 as LGHNA and CDR2 as YSLEER. DNA for the CDR3: TGCGCCAGCAGCCAAGGGATCCAGGGGGACCTCTACGAGCAGTACTTC. Translating it yields CASSQGIQGDLYEQYF.

The chain combines TRBV30 with TRBJ1-5, with a possible D match to TRBD1 (5 bases). CDR3 length: 14 residues. V dropped 0 bases and J dropped 7 bases, with 13 bases sitting between them. Germline CDR1 GTSNPN, CDR2 SVGIG (reference sequence). The CDR3 nucleotides are TGTGCCTGGAGTGTTAGTGGTCAGGGACAGCCCCAGCATTTT. Translation: CAWSVSGQGQPQHF. Looking up the rest from reference TRBV30 and TRBJ1-5 gives the full variable domain: SQTIHQWPATLVQPVGSPLSLECTVEGTSNPNLYWYRQAAGRGLQLLFYSVGIGQISSEVPQNLSASRPQDRQFILSSKKLLLSDSGFYLCAWSVSGQGQPQHFGDGTRLSIL.

V and J are TRBV7-2 and TRBJ1-5; tentatively, D is TRBD1 (5 bases). Germline V gene sequence: CDR1 SGHTA, CDR2 FQGNSA. V lost 2 bases and J lost 4, with 12 bases in between. The CDR3 loop spans 15 amino acids. This chain's CDR3 is CASSLFQGSNQPQHF. The CDR3 nucleotides read TGTGCCAGCAGCTTATTTCAGGGCTCTAATCAGCCCCAGCATTTT.

This clonotype was seen a single time. The chain is built from TRBV27 and TRBJ1-5; maybe TRBD1 (5 bases). Germline V gene lookup returns CDR1 MNHEY and CDR2 SMNVEV (reference sequence). CDR3 length equals 13 residues. Trimming cost V 4 bases and J 6 bases, with 10 bases left between them. DNA of the CDR3: TGTGCCAGCAGTTGGGACGGAATTCAGCCCCAGCATTTT. Its translation: CASSWDGIQPQHF.

Many counts were recorded for this clonotype. The CDR3 loop is CASSPHRGFSYEQYF. The DNA of the CDR3 is TGTGCCAGCAGCCCTCACCGGGGCTTCTCCTACGAGCAGTACTTC. The chain recombines TRBV6-1 with TRBJ2-7; D tentatively fits TRBD1 or TRBD2 (5 bases each). The length of the CDR3 is 15 residues. Trimming left V 6 bases short and J 0 bases short, with 15 bases between. Germline assignment: CDR1 MNHNS and CDR2 SASEGT.

At least ten counts were recorded for this clonotype. This sequence joins TRBV7-2 and TRBJ2-7; 9 bases agree with TRBD2. Germline V lookup: CDR1 SGHTA, CDR2 FQGNSA. The J segment lost 1 base and the V segment lost 0 bases, leaving 4 bases of the junction unmatched. There are 16 residues in the CDR3. DNA for the CDR3: TGTGCCAGCAGCTTAGCGAGGACTAGCGAGTCCTACGAGCAGTACTTC. Translated: CASSLARTSESYEQYF. Full variable domain (rest looked up from reference TRBV7-2 and TRBJ2-7): GAGVSQSPSNKVTEKGKDVELRCDPISGHTALYWYRQSLGQGLEFLIYFQGNSAPDKSGLPSDRFSAERTGGSVSTLTIQRTQQEDSAVYLCASSLARTSESYEQYFGPGTRLTVT.

Ten or more counts support this clonotype. V usage is TRBV27 and J usage is TRBJ1-1, with D possibly being TRBD1 (6 bases). Trimming took 5 bases from V and 2 from J, leaving 18 bases between them. The V gene's germline CDR1 is MNHEY and CDR2 SMNVEV (reference sequence). The CDR3 is 16 residues long. The CDR3, as DNA: TGTGCCAGCAGTCCCAGTCAGGGGAGGGCAAACACTGAAGCTTTCTTT. It specifies CASSPSQGRANTEAFF.

This clonotype has at least ten counts. This may come from a read error, since a much larger clone is one base off. In this CDR3 the conserved last residue, phenylalanine or tryptophan, is missing, so a read error is likely. This chain links TRBV6-2 or TRBV6-3 with TRBJ1-6; TRBD1 matches at 7 bases. Germline trimming cut 7 bases from V and 6 bases from J; bases unmatched to any gene: 3. Germline CDR1 MNHEY, CDR2 SVGEGT. This CDR3 is built from 13 residues. The CDR3 loop reads CASTGQSNSPLHS. In nucleotides, the CDR3 is TGTGCCAGCACGGGACAGTCTAATTCACCCCTCCACTCT.

This clonotype was counted ten times or more. V and J are TRBV24-1 and TRBJ2-2; D might be TRBD1 (6 bases). The V and J ends lost 5 bases and 6 bases respectively, with 18 bases between them. CDR1 KGHDR and CDR2 SFDVKD come from the germline V gene. This CDR3 has 16 residues. This chain's CDR3 is CATSGKPGAPSGELFF. CDR3 sequence (DNA): TGTGCCACCAGTGGAAAACCAGGGGCGCCGTCCGGGGAGCTGTTTTTT.

This clonotype came up many times. The chain carries TRBV29-1 and TRBJ1-1; a possible D gene is TRBD1 (6 bases). The CDR3 is made up of 13 amino acids. V shed 4 bases and J shed 3 bases, with 12 bases lying between them. In germline, CDR1 is SQVTM, CDR2 ANQGSEA. CDR3 DNA sequence: TGCAGCGTTGTAGGGGGGCGCGACACTGAAGCTTTCTTT. This translates into CSVVGGRDTEAFF.

This clonotype has at least ten counts. V is TRBV10-2 and J is TRBJ2-7; no firm D call. V was shortened by 7 bases and J by 1 base, with 14 bases between the two germline ends. CDR3 size: 14 residues. Germline V gene data show CDR1 as WSHSY and CDR2 as SAAADI. The CDR3 reads CASTSLVESYEQYF. CDR3 coding DNA: TGCGCCAGCACCTCCCTGGTCGAGTCCTACGAGCAGTACTTC.

This clonotype appeared many times. The V call is TRBV20-1, the J call TRBJ2-7; 10 bases line up with TRBD2. This CDR3 has 19 residues. The V and J ends lost 2 bases and 1 base, in that order; junction bases with no gene match: 17. Germline values: CDR1 DFQATT, CDR2 SNEGSKA (reference sequence). This CDR3 reads CSARSRGGVAGGPSYEQYF. The CDR3 region has the DNA TGCAGTGCTAGATCTCGGGGCGGGGTAGCGGGAGGCCCATCCTACGAGCAGTACTTC.

This clonotype came up many times. This sequence joins TRBV6-5 and TRBJ1-6; tentative D call: TRBD1 (6 bases). This CDR3 region has 14 residues. Deletions cut 2 bases from V and 9 bases from J, with 11 bases between. Germline values: CDR1 MNHEY, CDR2 SVGAGI. The CDR3 sequence: CASSYVGAASPLHF. CDR3 DNA sequence: TGTGCCAGCAGTTACGTGGGGGCTGCTTCACCCCTCCACTTT.

This clonotype has ten or more counts. The chain joins TRBV5-1 to TRBJ2-2; TRBD1 agrees at 7 bases. J lost 6 bases, V lost 4 bases, and 3 bases had no gene match. Germline CDR1 SGHRS, CDR2 YFSETQ. The CDR3 is made up of 13 amino acids. CDR3 in DNA: TGCGCCAGCAGCCCGACAGGGTCCGGGGAGCTGTTTTTT. Translation: CASSPTGSGELFF.

This clonotype was counted at least ten times. The chain links TRBV6-2 or TRBV6-3 to TRBJ2-7; no clear D. Germline loops: CDR1 MNHEY, CDR2 SVGEGT. With 5 bases removed from V and 3 bases from J, the gap between germline ends came to 14 bases. The length of the CDR3 is 14 residues. The CDR3 DNA reads as TGTGCCAGCAGTGATGGGTTTATCTTCTACGAGCAGTACTTC. Amino acids: CASSDGFIFYEQYF.

This clonotype came up many times. CDR3 nucleotides: TGCAGTGCTAGACCGGGGGACGGATTCTACGAGCAGTACTTC. This codes for CSARPGDGFYEQYF. The chain carries TRBV20-1 and TRBJ2-7, with D perhaps TRBD2 (6 bases). Trimming took off 2 bases at V and 3 bases at J, with 14 bases between the two ends. The CDR3 is 14 residues long. Germline assignment: CDR1 DFQATT and CDR2 SNEGSKA (reference sequence).

As to this clonotype: One junction end does not reproduce the germline sequence, and a read error may be involved. The genes are TRBV28 and TRBJ2-7; D unclear. The CDR3 length is 18 residues. Germline CDR1 and CDR2: MDHEN and SYDVKM. CDR3: CASSPSSLARWATYEQCF. The CDR3 DNA reads TGTGCCAGCAGTCCGAGTTCATTGGCAAGGTGGGCCACCTACGAGCAGTGCTTC.

This clonotype has a count of ten or more. The rearrangement uses TRBV7-2 and TRBJ2-7, with D unclear. The CDR3 spans 15 residues. Trimming shortened V by 1 base and J by 1 base, and 11 bases separated the two germline ends. Germline lookup yields CDR1 SGHTA and CDR2 FQGNSA. The CDR3 protein is CASSLGVLPSYEQYF. The CDR3 DNA follows: TGTGCCAGCAGCTTAGGGGTCTTGCCATCCTACGAGCAGTACTTC.

This clonotype came up many times. The rearrangement joins TRBV6-5 to TRBJ2-7, with TRBD1 matching 8 bases. The junction had 7 bases not matched to a gene; V was cut back by 2 bases and J by 4 bases. Germline CDR1 MNHEY, CDR2 SVGAGI. This CDR3 has 15 residues. The CDR3 bases are TGTGCCAGCAGTTACCAGGGGGCCGGGATATACGAGCAGTACTTC. Translating it yields CASSYQGAGIYEQYF.

This clonotype has ten or more counts. The chain employs TRBV20-1 and TRBJ2-5, with 7 bases aligning to TRBD1. Germline assignment: CDR1 DFQATT and CDR2 SNEGSKA (reference sequence). The trim removed 0 bases at V and 1 base at J, leaving 8 bases unmatched. The CDR3 covers 16 residues. DNA of the CDR3: TGCAGTGCTAGAGACGCGGTCAGGGGGTTCCAAGAGACCCAGTACTTC. Encoded protein: CSARDAVRGFQETQYF.